This T cell receptor (beta chain) emerged from a study of blood T cell repertoires in COVID-19. About the research overall: Sources were T cells, B-cell-depleted T cells, or PBMCs; the material itself was cDNA or gDNA.

V shed 0 bases and J shed 6 bases, with 15 bases lying between them. This CDR3 is built from 16 residues. The germline CDR1 and CDR2 sequences are SGHNT and YYREEE (reference sequence). Authors' analysis steps: Amplification with reference gene primers provided the estimates of nucleated cell counts. The protocol was immunoSEQ multiplex PCR, while the TCRdb copy is restricted to in-frame clones and leaves out a portion. The DNA gave D and trimming, while V, J and clone size come from that table. In the table there are just over 250,000 clones, roughly 88% of which are singletons. This chain joins TRBV5-4 and TRBJ2-2; no clear D. The receptor was derived from a woman in her 70s with COVID-19, enrolled during active disease. Sequenced material: peripheral blood. This CDR3 is CASSLGLEGRAGELFF. The CDR3 DNA reads TGTGCCAGCAGCTTGGGGCTAGAAGGTCGTGCCGGGGAGCTGTTTTTT.